This TCR beta chain was sequenced for a study of CD8+ T cells in alopecia areata. Study context: Female roughly 6-11-week-old C3H/HeJ recipients received skin from approximately 6-13-month-old C3H/HeJ graft donors with spontaneous alopecia.

Notes on the study in general: Lesional scalp displayed greater clonality than normal scalp, most notably in alopecia totalis/universalis. Among patients, TCR sharing was less clear than in mice, a difference possibly due in part to HLA diversity in the patient population.

In regard to this clone: As yet, its antigen is unknown. All gene names here are mouse names. The CDR3 end falls 4 residues outside the read, so it is completed with the germline J gene.

RNA was isolated and reverse transcribed to cDNA, the sequencing template. The repertoire was sequenced with immunoSEQ multiplex PCR; TCRdb's copy has only in-frame clones and lacks some. The sample was found to contain 270,000 or so clones, and every one recurs. A panel of CD4, CD8alpha, NKG2D, NKG2ACE and other markers served to sort pooled cutaneous lymph node cells. V was shortened by 0 bases and J by 0 bases, with 10 bases between the two germline ends. CDR3 length: 16 amino acids. Germline V CDR1 and CDR2: NSQYPW, LRSPGD (reference sequence). The chain uses TRBV1 and TRBJ2-3, with D perhaps matching TRBD2 (6 bases). The sequence was obtained from a C3H/HeJ mouse with alopecia areata. This strain's MHC haplotype is H2-k. Material: CD4+ T cells sorted from a lymph node. The CDR3 loop reads CTCSAELGSSAETLYF. The DNA read from the CDR3 is TGCACCTGCAGTGCAGAGCTGGGGTCTAGTGCAGAA.